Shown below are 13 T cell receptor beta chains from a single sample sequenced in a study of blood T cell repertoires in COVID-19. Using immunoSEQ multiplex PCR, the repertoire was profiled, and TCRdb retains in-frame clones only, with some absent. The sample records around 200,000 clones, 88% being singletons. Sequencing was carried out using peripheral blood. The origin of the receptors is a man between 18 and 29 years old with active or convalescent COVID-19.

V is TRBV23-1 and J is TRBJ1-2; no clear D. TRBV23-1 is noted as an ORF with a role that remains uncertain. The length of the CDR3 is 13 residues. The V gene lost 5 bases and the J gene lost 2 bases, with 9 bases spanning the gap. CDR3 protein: CASSGDGNYGYTF. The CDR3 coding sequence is TGCGCCAGCAGTGGAGACGGGAACTATGGCTACACCTTC.

Here the CDR3 reads CASSNLDRGEGNQPQHF. The CDR3 coding sequence is TGTGCCAGCAGCAACCTCGACAGGGGGGAGGGCAATCAGCCCCAGCATTTT. This chain joins TRBV5-6 and TRBJ1-5; the match to TRBD1 covers 9 bases. The germline CDR1 and CDR2 sequences are SGHDT and YYEEEE. The CDR3 extends over 17 amino acids. Trimming cost V 4 bases and J 2 bases; bases outside gene matches: 10.

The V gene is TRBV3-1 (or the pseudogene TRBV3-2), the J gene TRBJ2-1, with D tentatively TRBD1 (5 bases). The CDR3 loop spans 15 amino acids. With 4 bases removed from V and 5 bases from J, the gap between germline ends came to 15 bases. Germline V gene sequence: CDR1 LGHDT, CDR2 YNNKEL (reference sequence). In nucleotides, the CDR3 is TGTGCCAGCAGCCTCCTCGACAGCATGAACAATGAGCAGTTCTTC. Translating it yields CASSLLDSMNNEQFF.

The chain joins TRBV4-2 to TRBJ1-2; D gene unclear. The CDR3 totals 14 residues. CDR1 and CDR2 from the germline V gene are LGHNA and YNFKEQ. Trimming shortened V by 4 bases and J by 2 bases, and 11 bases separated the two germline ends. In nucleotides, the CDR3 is TGTGCCAGCAGCCCCCGGGAGGGCAACTATGGCTACACCTTC. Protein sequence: CASSPREGNYGYTF.

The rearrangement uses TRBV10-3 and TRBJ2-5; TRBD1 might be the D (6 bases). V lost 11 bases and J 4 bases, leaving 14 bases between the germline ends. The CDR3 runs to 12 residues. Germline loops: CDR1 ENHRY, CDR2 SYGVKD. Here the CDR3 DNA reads TGTGCCTCTGGGACATCGGGAGAGACCCAGTACTTC. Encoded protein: CASGTSGETQYF.

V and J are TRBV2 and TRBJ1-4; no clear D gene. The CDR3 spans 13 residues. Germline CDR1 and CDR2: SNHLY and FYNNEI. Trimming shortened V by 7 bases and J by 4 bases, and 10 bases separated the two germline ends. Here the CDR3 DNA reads TGTGCCAGCAAGCGGTTCATTAATGAAAAACTGTTTTTT. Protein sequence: CASKRFINEKLFF.

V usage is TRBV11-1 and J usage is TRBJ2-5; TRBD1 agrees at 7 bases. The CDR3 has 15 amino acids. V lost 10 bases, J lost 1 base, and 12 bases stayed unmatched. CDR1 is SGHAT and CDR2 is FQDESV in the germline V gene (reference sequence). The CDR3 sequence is CATTQTGTLQETQYF. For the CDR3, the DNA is TGTGCCACAACACAGACAGGGACACTCCAAGAGACCCAGTACTTC.

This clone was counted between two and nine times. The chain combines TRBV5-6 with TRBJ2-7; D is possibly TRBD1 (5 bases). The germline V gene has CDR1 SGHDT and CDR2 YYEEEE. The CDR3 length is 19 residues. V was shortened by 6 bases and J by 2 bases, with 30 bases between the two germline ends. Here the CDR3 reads CASTGMPEAGMNPPYEQYF. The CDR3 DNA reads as TGTGCCAGCACAGGGATGCCAGAAGCCGGCATGAACCCCCCCTACGAGCAGTACTTC.

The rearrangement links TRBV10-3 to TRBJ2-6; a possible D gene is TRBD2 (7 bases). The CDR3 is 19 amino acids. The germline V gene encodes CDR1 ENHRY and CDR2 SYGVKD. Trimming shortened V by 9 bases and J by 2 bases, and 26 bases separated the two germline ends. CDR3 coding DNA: TGTGCCATGAGGTCTGGGGGGGCCCAGGTATCTCCTGGGGCCAACGTCCTGACTTTC. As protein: CAMRSGGAQVSPGANVLTF.

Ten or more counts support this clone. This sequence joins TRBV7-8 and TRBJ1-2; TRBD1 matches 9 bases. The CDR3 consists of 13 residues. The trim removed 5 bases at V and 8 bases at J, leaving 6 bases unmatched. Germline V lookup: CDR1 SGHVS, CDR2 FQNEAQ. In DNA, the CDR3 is TGTGCCAGCAGCCGGACAGGGGTCGAAGGCTACACCTTC. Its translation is CASSRTGVEGYTF.

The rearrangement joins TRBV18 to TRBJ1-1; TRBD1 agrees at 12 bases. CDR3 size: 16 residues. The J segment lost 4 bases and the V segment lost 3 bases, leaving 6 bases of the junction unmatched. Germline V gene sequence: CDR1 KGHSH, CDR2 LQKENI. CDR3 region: CASSPGQGAQSTEAFF. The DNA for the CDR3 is TGTGCCAGCTCACCGGGACAGGGGGCGCAAAGCACTGAAGCTTTCTTT.

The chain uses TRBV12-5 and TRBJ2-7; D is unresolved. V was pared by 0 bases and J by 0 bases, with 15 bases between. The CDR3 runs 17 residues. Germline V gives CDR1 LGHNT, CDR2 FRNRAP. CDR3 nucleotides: TGTGCTAGTGGTTTGGTACGAGAAACCGCGAGCTCCTACGAGCAGTACTTC. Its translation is CASGLVRETASSYEQYF.

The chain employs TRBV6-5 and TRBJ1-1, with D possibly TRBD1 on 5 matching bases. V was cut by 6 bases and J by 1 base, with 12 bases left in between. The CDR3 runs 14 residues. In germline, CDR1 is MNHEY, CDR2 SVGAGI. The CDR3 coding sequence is TGTGCCAGCAGACCGGGGGTTACGAACACTGAAGCTTTCTTT. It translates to CASRPGVTNTEAFF.